This T cell receptor (beta chain) was captured in a study of blood T cell repertoires in COVID-19. On the study more broadly: Specimens from acute and convalescent COVID-19 originated in the United States, Italy and Spain. PBMCs, B-cell-depleted T cells, or T cells provided the cDNA or gDNA that made up the material.

Original data processing: Cell counts per sample came from amplifying reference gene primers. This table comes from immunoSEQ multiplex PCR, and its TCRdb copy is limited to in-frame clones, with some not included. Clone size and V and J calls were adopted from that table, with D and trimming inferred from the DNA. This table has around 20,000 clones, about nine tenths appearing once. Looked up from germline, CDR1 is MNHEY and CDR2 is SVGAGI. The germline V and J ends were trimmed by 10 bases and 5 bases, with 18 bases remaining between them. CDR3 length equals 14 residues. The gene calls are TRBV6-5 and TRBJ2-1; D perhaps matches TRBD2 (6 bases). The sample taken for sequencing was peripheral blood. This TCR derives from a man between 70 and 80 years old with active COVID-19. The DNA of the CDR3 is TGTGCCACGGGGCGGGATTATAATAACAATGAGCAGTTCTTC. Its translation is CATGRDYNNNEQFF.